The TCR beta chain described here comes from a study of T cell responses to AZD1222 COVID-19 vaccine. For this clone: Its antigen is unknown.

Data came from immunoSEQ multiplex PCR; TCRdb stores just in-frame clones and leaves some out. The table records under 150,000 clones, roughly 88% of them present only once. J gave up 4 bases and V 11 bases, and 20 bases lay outside the gene matches. CDR3 length: 17 residues. Per germline, CDR1 LNHNV and CDR2 YYDKDF (reference sequence). Study conclusions and caveats: Clonal diversity may have been underestimated, and the donors were mostly white British, with more females than males. Repertoires were obtained only post-peak T cell response.

V is TRBV15 and J is TRBJ2-3; 8 nucleotides agree with TRBD2. The clonotype comes from an adult in good health. Source: peripheral blood, taken on day 0 of AZD1222 vaccination. DNA for the CDR3: TGTGCCGCCCATCCTCTGGGGGCGGGAGGACGGGCAGATACGCAGTATTTT. Translation gives CAAHPLGAGGRADTQYF. Variable domain in full (rest from reference TRBV15 and TRBJ2-3): DAMVIQNPRYQVTQFGKPVTLSCSQTLNHNVMYWYQQKSSQAPKLLFHYYDKDFNNEADTPDNFQSRRPNTSFCFLDIRSPGLGDTAMYLCAAHPLGAGGRADTQYFGPGTRLTVL.